Listed below are T cell receptor beta chains from one sample, sequenced in a study of T cells in localized non-small cell lung cancer. Clones were sequenced by immunoSEQ multiplex PCR, and TCRdb holds only the in-frame ones, with some missing. The sample yields some 31,000 clones, roughly 80% seen once. Sequencing was performed on peripheral blood, taken before any cancer treatment. These receptors all stem from a male donor older than 55 with stage II squamous cell lung carcinoma. The CDR3 runs from the conserved cysteine through the conserved F or W. D genes are given only for firm matches. Part of the rows lack a size; the others show once, few, many or a class for expanded clones.

D gene,J gene,V gene,clone size,CDR3 protein,CDR3 DNA
-,TRBJ1-1,TRBV7-9,-,CASSPIPGIEAFF,TGTGCCAGCAGCCCCATTCCGGGTATCGAAGCTTTCTTT
-,TRBJ2-5,TRBV6-5,-,CASRLRRQETQYF,TGTGCCAGCAGACTTAGACGGCAGGAGACCCAGTACTTC
TRBD1,TRBJ2-7,TRBV9,-,CASSVDAGTATYEQYF,TGTGCCAGCAGCGTAGACGCCGGGACAGCCACCTACGAGCAGTACTTC
TRBD1,TRBJ2-1,TRBV29-1,once,CSVSPGGSSYNEQFF,TGCAGCGTCTCCCCAGGGGGCAGCTCCTACAATGAGCAGTTCTTC
-,TRBJ1-4,TRBV5-1,-,CASRPDVGATNEKLFF,TGCGCCAGCAGACCCGACGTGGGCGCAACTAATGAAAAACTGTTTTTT
TRBD1,TRBJ1-4,TRBV18,once,CASSRDRQEEKLFF,TGTGCCAGCTCTAGGGACAGACAAGAAGAAAAACTGTTTTTT
-,TRBJ1-5,TRBV5-4,once,CASSPPGRRFGNQPQHF,TGTGCCAGCAGCCCCCCAGGTAGGAGGTTCGGCAATCAGCCCCAGCATTTT
-,TRBJ1-1,TRBV6-5,-,CASSYSRRMNTEAFF,TGTGCCAGCAGTTACTCTAGGCGGATGAACACTGAAGCTTTCTTT
-,TRBJ2-5,TRBV6-1,-,CASNLLVQETQYF,TGTGCCAGCAATTTGTTAGTTCAAGAGACCCAGTACTTC
TRBD2,TRBJ2-1,TRBV10-1,-,CASSTGTTGEQFF,TGCGCCAGCAGTACCGGGACTACGGGTGAGCAGTTCTTC
-,TRBJ1-1,TRBV6-1,-,CASSWTAIDTEAFF,TGTGCCAGCAGTTGGACAGCCATAGACACTGAAGCTTTCTTT
TRBD2,TRBJ2-1,TRBV27,-,CASTSLAGGLNNEQFF,TGTGCCAGCACTTCCTTAGCGGGGGGGCTTAACAATGAGCAGTTCTTC
-,TRBJ2-3,TRBV4-2,-,CASSSDGGGGRRKDTQYF,TGTGCCAGCAGCTCAGATGGGGGCGGGGGTCGGAGGAAAGATACGCAGTATTTT
-,TRBJ2-1,TRBV5-1,-,CASSLVEREQFF,TGCGCCAGCAGCTTGGTAGAACGGGAGCAGTTCTTC
-,TRBJ1-5,TRBV18,-,CASSPGTAQPQHF,TGTGCCAGCTCACCGGGGACCGCCCAGCCCCAGCATTTT
TRBD1,TRBJ2-3,TRBV7-9,few,CASSSPDRTEVDTQYF,TGTGCCAGCAGCTCCCCGGACAGGACAGAAGTAGATACGCAGTATTTT
-,TRBJ2-5,TRBV5-1,-,CASSLGGTGETQYF,TGCGCCAGCAGCTTGGGGGGGACCGGGGAGACCCAGTACTTC
-,TRBJ2-7,TRBV30,-,CAWRKGPSAYEQYF,TGTGCCTGGAGGAAAGGTCCATCAGCCTACGAGCAGTACTTC